These T cell receptor beta chains were read from a single sample in a study of control samples from healthy donors and cancer patients. The protocol was immunoSEQ multiplex PCR, while the TCRdb copy is restricted to in-frame clones and leaves out a portion. In the table there are 350,000 to 450,000 clones, approximately 90% of which are singletons. Sequencing input: PBMCs. All receptors come from a man aged 35-49 years with head and neck cancer. CDR3s include the opening cysteine and the closing phenylalanine or tryptophan. A D gene is named only where the DNA matches it firmly. Some rows mark clone size as missing; the rest say once, few, many or name a class of expanded clone.

v_call	clone_size	cdr3_length	j_call	d_call	cdr3_nt	cdr3_aa
TRBV29-1	-	15	TRBJ2-7	-	TGCAGCGGGACCACCTCGGGGGAGGCCAGATACGAGCAGTACTTC	CSGTTSGEARYEQYF
TRBV2	-	14	TRBJ2-3	-	TGTGCCAGCACAAACCAGGGAAGCACAGATACGCAGTATTTT	CASTNQGSTDTQYF
TRBV6-5	few	15	TRBJ1-5	TRBD1	TGTGCCAGCAGCCTGGGACAGGGTAGCAATCAGCCCCAGCATTTT	CASSLGQGSNQPQHF
TRBV19	-	16	TRBJ2-1	TRBD2	TGTGCCAGTACTACTTCGGTAGCGGGGAGCTACAATGAGCAGTTCTTC	CASTTSVAGSYNEQFF
TRBV3-1/TRBV3-2	once	15	TRBJ1-3	-	TGTGCCAGCAGCCAAGAACTAGCCTCTGGAAACACCATATATTTT	CASSQELASGNTIYF
TRBV3-1/TRBV3-2	-	15	TRBJ2-5	-	TGTGCCAGCAGCCAAGATACAAGGACAGAAGAGACCCAGTACTTC	CASSQDTRTEETQYF
TRBV6-5	-	15	TRBJ2-2	-	TGTGCCAGCAATAAGCGCGGTGGGAACACCGGGGAGCTGTTTTTT	CASNKRGGNTGELFF
TRBV16	-	15	TRBJ1-2	-	TGTGCCAGCAGCCAAAGGGGGAGCCAGGACTATGGCTACACCTTC	CASSQRGSQDYGYTF
TRBV11-2	-	16	TRBJ1-3	-	TGTGCCAGCAGCTTAAGAAGCGGAAGCTCTGGAAACACCATATATTTT	CASSLRSGSSGNTIYF
TRBV4-3	once	17	TRBJ2-3	TRBD2	TGCGCCAGCAGCCGAGCGCCTAGCGGGGGGGACACAGATACGCAGTATTTT	CASSRAPSGGDTDTQYF
TRBV4-3	-	14	TRBJ1-4	-	TGCGCCAGCAGCCAATCGGCAAGGAGTGAAAAACTGTTTTTT	CASSQSARSEKLFF
TRBV6-5	-	13	TRBJ1-2	TRBD1	TGTGCCAGCAGTTACTCGGGACAGGATGGCTACACCTTC	CASSYSGQDGYTF
TRBV5-4	-	15	TRBJ2-2	TRBD2	TGTGCCAGCAACGCCCCTAGCGGGGGACCCGGGGAGCTGTTTTTT	CASNAPSGGPGELFF
TRBV11-2	-	14	TRBJ1-1	-	TGTGCCAGCAGCACCCCTCAGGGTATCACTGAAGCTTTCTTT	CASSTPQGITEAFF
TRBV5-6	-	14	TRBJ2-5	-	TGTGCCAGCAGCTTGTACGTGGGGGAGGAGACCCAGTACTTC	CASSLYVGEETQYF
TRBV7-8	-	17	TRBJ2-7	TRBD1	TGTGCCAGCAGCTTATCATCCGGCGGACAGGGGAGCTACGAGCAGTACTTC	CASSLSSGGQGSYEQYF
TRBV28	-	10	TRBJ1-5	-	TGTGCCAGCAGTTTTCAGCCCCAGCATTTT	CASSFQPQHF
TRBV7-4	many	18	TRBJ1-1	-	TGTGCCAGCAGCTCCTATGGCACCGCAGGGGACCTGAACACTGAAGCTTTCTTT	CASSSYGTAGDLNTEAFF
TRBV29-1	-	13	TRBJ2-7	TRBD1	TGCAGCGTGGGGACAGGGGGGGACTACGAGCAGTACTTC	CSVGTGGDYEQYF
TRBV28	-	12	TRBJ1-2	-	TGTGCCAGCAGGGACGGAATCTATGGCTACACCTTC	CASRDGIYGYTF
TRBV19	few	21	TRBJ2-1	-	TGTGCCAGTAGTATAGTTCACCCCCGCAGGGCCAGCGGTTCCCTCGTGAATGAGCAGTTCTTC	CASSIVHPRRASGSLVNEQFF
TRBV14	-	16	TRBJ2-3	TRBD2	TGTGCCAGCAGCCAAGGTTCCAGCGGGAGGGCCGGTACGCAGTATTTT	CASSQGSSGRAGTQYF
TRBV5-1	-	14	TRBJ2-7	TRBD1	TGCGCCAGCGAGACAGGGACAGGAGGAAACGAGCAGTACTTC	CASETGTGGNEQYF
TRBV10-3	-	14	TRBJ2-3	TRBD1	TGTGCCTCCGACCGGGACAGATACACAGATACGCAGTATTTT	CASDRDRYTDTQYF
TRBV12-3/TRBV12-4	once	13	TRBJ1-1	-	TGTGCCAGCACCTCGAATCGGAACACTGAAGCTTTCTTT	CASTSNRNTEAFF
TRBV28	-	14	TRBJ2-7	-	TGTGCCAGCAGTTTTCCGGCAGGGACGCCCGAGCAGTACTTC	CASSFPAGTPEQYF
TRBV5-1	once	13	TRBJ1-4	-	TGCGCCAGCAGCGTAACAGGCAATGAAAAACTGTTTTTT	CASSVTGNEKLFF
TRBV24-1	-	16	TRBJ2-1	TRBD1	TGTGCCACCAGTGATTCTGGACAGGGGATGGCTAATGAGCAGTTCTTC	CATSDSGQGMANEQFF
TRBV11-2	-	13	TRBJ2-5	-	TGTGCCAGCAGCTCAGCCACTGGAGAGACCCAGTACTTC	CASSSATGETQYF
TRBV29-1	-	14	TRBJ2-1	TRBD2	TGCAGCGTTGAATCTAGCGGGGGGTACAATGAGCAGTTCTTC	CSVESSGGYNEQFF
TRBV7-2	-	15	TRBJ1-5	-	TGTGCCAGCAGCTTACTTTTGGGCAGGGAGCAGCCCCAGCATTTT	CASSLLLGREQPQHF
TRBV5-1	-	14	TRBJ2-7	TRBD1	TGCGCCAGCAGCTCGGACAGGGGTTTGGACGAGCAGTACTTC	CASSSDRGLDEQYF
TRBV25-1	-	13	TRBJ1-1	-	TGTGCCAGCAGTGAAGCTGTGAACACTGAAGCTTTCTTT	CASSEAVNTEAFF
TRBV5-8	-	15	TRBJ1-3	TRBD1	TGTGCCAGCAGCCCACACAGGGGTGGTATGCACACCATATATTTT	CASSPHRGGMHTIYF
TRBV11-3	-	14	TRBJ2-3	-	TGTGCCAGCAGCCTGACTAGTAACACAGATACGCAGTATTTT	CASSLTSNTDTQYF
TRBV6-5	-	13	TRBJ2-2	-	TGTGCCACCACCGGACCGAACACCGGGGAGCTGTTTTTT	CATTGPNTGELFF
TRBV28	-	14	TRBJ1-1	-	TGTGCCAGCAGTTCCGCAAGGGGCAACACTGAAGCTTTCTTT	CASSSARGNTEAFF
TRBV4-2	-	14	TRBJ1-6	-	TGTGCCAGCAGCCAAGAGTTTTATGATTCACCCCTCCACTTT	CASSQEFYDSPLHF
TRBV7-2	-	14	TRBJ2-7	-	TGTGCCAGCAGCCTCCCAGGCTTCTCCTACGAGCAGTACTTC	CASSLPGFSYEQYF
TRBV30	-	13	TRBJ1-5	-	TGTGCCTGGAGCGGATCAGGGGACGAGCCCCAGCATTTT	CAWSGSGDEPQHF
TRBV5-4	few	15	TRBJ1-5	-	TGTGCCAGCAGCTGGGAACCAGGGCTCAATCAGCCCCAGCATTTT	CASSWEPGLNQPQHF
TRBV6-5	-	15	TRBJ1-3	-	TGTGCCAGCAGCAGAGCACAACACTCTGGAAACACCATATATTTT	CASSRAQHSGNTIYF
TRBV6-1	-	14	TRBJ1-4	-	TGTGCCAGCAGTGAACGGAGGAAAGGGGAAAAACTGTTTTTT	CASSERRKGEKLFF
TRBV20-1	-	13	TRBJ1-5	-	TGCAGTGCTAGTGGGGGGGGAAGACAGCCCCAGCATTTT	CSASGGGRQPQHF
TRBV11-3	-	13	TRBJ1-1	-	TGTGCCAGCAGCCGTTCAGGTGACACTGAAGCTTTCTTT	CASSRSGDTEAFF
TRBV10-2	-	15	TRBJ2-1	TRBD1	TGCGCCAGCAGTCTCCCCCGGGACAGGGGTCATGAGCAGTTCTTC	CASSLPRDRGHEQFF
TRBV6-5	-	16	TRBJ2-1	TRBD2	TGTGCCAGCAGTTACAGCGGGGGGCGCTCCTACAATGAGCAGTTCTTC	CASSYSGGRSYNEQFF
TRBV27	-	13	TRBJ2-6	-	TGTGCCAGCAGTTCCTCTGGGGCCAACGTCCTGACTTTC	CASSSSGANVLTF
TRBV27	-	13	TRBJ1-2	-	TGTGCCAGCAGTAGCCCCCCAGGGCAGGGCTACACCTTC	CASSSPPGQGYTF
TRBV28	-	15	TRBJ1-6	TRBD1	TGTGCCAGCAGTTCCAAGGACAGGGGTGATTCACCCCTCCACTTT	CASSSKDRGDSPLHF
TRBV19	-	15	TRBJ2-7	TRBD1	TGTGCCAGTAGTCCGGACAGGGTGGCCCCCTACGAGCAGTACTTC	CASSPDRVAPYEQYF
TRBV27	-	13	TRBJ1-5	TRBD1	TGTGCCAGCAGACCAGGGGGCGGTCAGCCCCAGCATTTT	CASRPGGGQPQHF